This T cell receptor (beta chain) was found in a study of T cell repertoires in cytomegalovirus infection. Overall study results and limits: Cumulative public TCR beta family frequency identified CMV carriers with the relevant HLA.

From the reads, TCRdb called clonotypes with MiXCR, one entry per CDR3 protein. The sample yields 310,000 or so distinct CDR3 sequences, about a sixth seen once. This clonotype was seen only a few times. The target antigen is unknown. The CDR3 spans 15 residues. Trimming left V 6 bases short and J 1 base short, with 15 bases between. Germline V gives CDR1 LNHDA, CDR2 SQIVND (reference sequence). The specimen sequenced was PBMCs. The TCR sequence derives from a human donor in good health (CMV status not recorded). Some clones in this sample may be carry-over from other donors' samples. V usage is TRBV19 and J usage is TRBJ1-1, with D perhaps TRBD1 (6 bases). As DNA, the CDR3 is TGTGCCAGTAGCCGGAGACAGGAGAGGAACACTGAAGCTTTCTTT. Residues: CASSRRQERNTEAFF.